Below are 21 T cell receptor beta chains sequenced from a single sample in a study of blood T cell repertoires in COVID-19. Only in-frame clones appear in the TCRdb table, and some are missing; sequencing was by immunoSEQ multiplex PCR. The sample includes approximately 230,000 clones, 70% to 90% of them seen just once. The sequenced material came from peripheral blood. These receptors were taken from a man between 18 and 35 years old with active or convalescent COVID-19.

The genes are TRBV19 and TRBJ1-1; D unresolved. The germline V gene encodes CDR1 LNHDA and CDR2 SQIVND (reference sequence). CDR3 length: 12 amino acids. Trimming removed 5 bases from V and 5 bases from J, with 9 bases in between. CDR3 sequence (DNA): TGTGCCAGTAGTCTTTCGGGGACTGAAGCTTTCTTT. Its translation: CASSLSGTEAFF.

The genes are TRBV3-1 (or the pseudogene TRBV3-2) and TRBJ2-2; 13 bases align to TRBD2. This CDR3 spans 17 amino acids. The V segment lost 2 bases and the J segment 7 bases; nucleotides outside the gene matches: 7. CDR1 and CDR2 (germline): LGHDT, YNNKEL (reference sequence). The CDR3 sequence is CASSQTGTSGNHGELFF. CDR3 nucleotides: TGTGCCAGCAGCCAAACCGGGACTAGCGGGAACCACGGGGAGCTGTTTTTT.

V usage is TRBV20-1 and J usage is TRBJ2-2; no definite D call. Germline V gene sequence: CDR1 DFQATT, CDR2 SNEGSKA (reference sequence). The CDR3 is made up of 15 amino acids. Trimming left V 3 bases short and J 0 bases short, with 11 bases between. In DNA, the CDR3 is TGCAGTGCTAGTCGTCCTATCGCGAACACCGGGGAGCTGTTTTTT. Its protein is CSASRPIANTGELFF.

The rearrangement uses TRBV2 and TRBJ2-7, with 7 bases aligning to TRBD1. The CDR3 sequence is 14 residues long. The V segment lost 6 bases and the J segment 3 bases; nucleotides outside the gene matches: 8. CDR1 is SNHLY, CDR2 FYNNEI, per germline. The CDR3 is CASRDLGTVYEQYF. Here the CDR3 DNA reads TGTGCCAGCAGAGACCTCGGGACAGTCTACGAGCAGTACTTC.

J is TRBJ2-2 and V is TRBV3-1 (or the pseudogene TRBV3-2); TRBD1 agrees at 7 bases. Germline V CDR1 and CDR2: LGHDT, YNNKEL (reference sequence). The CDR3 has 18 amino acids. V was clipped by 1 base and J by 0 bases; unmatched bases: 8. The CDR3 sequence: CASSQGPPGQSNTGELFF. Here the CDR3 DNA reads TGTGCCAGCAGCCAAGGGCCCCCGGGACAGTCGAACACCGGGGAGCTGTTTTTT.

J is TRBJ2-1 and V is TRBV18, with 13 nucleotides matching TRBD2. This CDR3 has 17 amino acids. Germline CDR1 KGHSH, CDR2 LQKENI. J lost 6 bases, V lost 3 bases, and 8 bases had no gene match. CDR3 in amino acids: CASSPRLAGGTVNEQFF. In DNA, the CDR3 is TGTGCCAGCTCACCCCGACTAGCGGGAGGAACGGTCAATGAGCAGTTCTTC.

The chain uses TRBV5-8 and TRBJ1-5; no definite D call. The V gene's germline CDR1 is SGHTS and CDR2 YDEGEE. The CDR3 has 16 amino acids. Trimming stripped 4 bases from V and 3 bases from J, with 17 bases between. CDR3 loop: CASSPDPGHNNQPQHF. Written as DNA, the CDR3 is TGTGCCAGCAGCCCCGACCCGGGTCACAACAATCAGCCCCAGCATTTT.

This clone occurred a few times. The V call is TRBV14, the J call TRBJ1-2; perhaps TRBD1 as D (5 bases). The CDR3 runs to 15 residues. The germline V and J ends were trimmed by 2 bases and 8 bases, with 18 bases remaining between them. Germline-derived CDR1 and CDR2 are SGHDN and FVKESK. The CDR3 nucleotides read TGTGCCAGCAGCCAAAAACCCCGGGGGGACGGCGGCTACACCTTC. Its translation is CASSQKPRGDGGYTF. The full variable domain, completed using reference TRBV14 and TRBJ1-2, is EAGVTQFPSHSVIEKGQTVTLRCDPISGHDNLYWYRRVMGKEIKFLLHFVKESKQDESGMPNNRFLAERTGGTYSTLKVQPAELEDSGVYFCASSQKPRGDGGYTFGSGTRLTVV.

The gene calls are TRBV6-5 and TRBJ1-1, with D uncertain. The CDR3 extends over 13 amino acids. Germline V lookup: CDR1 MNHEY, CDR2 SVGAGI. Trimming shortened V by 8 bases and J by 4 bases, and 14 bases separated the two germline ends. CDR3 in DNA: TGTGCCAGCGAAACCCTCCGGGGCACTGAAGCTTTCTTT. Translating gives CASETLRGTEAFF.

V is TRBV3-1 (or the pseudogene TRBV3-2) and J is TRBJ1-5; D unresolved. There are 14 residues in the CDR3. Germline V CDR1 and CDR2: LGHDT, YNNKEL (reference sequence). Deletions cut 2 bases from V and 3 bases from J, with 8 bases between. CDR3: CASSQRSVNQPQHF. The CDR3 coding sequence is TGTGCCAGCAGCCAACGGAGCGTCAATCAGCCCCAGCATTTT.

The rearrangement uses TRBV2 and TRBJ1-1, with D uncertain. CDR1 is SNHLY, CDR2 FYNNEI, per germline. The CDR3 loop spans 13 amino acids. Trimming stripped 2 bases from V and 4 bases from J, with 8 bases between. Written as DNA, the CDR3 is TGTGCCAGCAGTGAAAGCCAGGCCACTGAAGCTTTCTTT. The encoded protein is CASSESQATEAFF. Based on the CDR3 plus reference TRBV2 and TRBJ1-1, the full variable domain is EPEVTQTPSHQVTQMGQEVILRCVPISNHLYFYWYRQILGQKVEFLVSFYNNEISEKSEIFDDQFSVERPDGSNFTLKIRSTKLEDSAMYFCASSESQATEAFFGQGTRLTVV.

The J gene is TRBJ1-5, the V gene TRBV9; a weak D match, TRBD1 (5 bases). The CDR3 totals 14 residues. V lost 1 base to trimming and J lost 9 bases, with 14 bases between them. Germline CDR1 is SGDLS and CDR2 is YYNGEE. CDR3 coding DNA: TGTGCCAGCAGCGTAAGTTGGGGGGAGCGGCCCCAGCATTTT. Encoded protein: CASSVSWGERPQHF.

The chain recombines TRBV29-1 with TRBJ1-6; D uncertain. V was trimmed by 4 bases and J by 5 bases, leaving 9 bases between them. CDR3 length: 13 residues. The germline gives CDR1 SQVTM, CDR2 ANQGSEA. The CDR3 coding sequence is TGCAGCGTTGGTCTTGCGGATAATTCACCCCTCCACTTT. Translation: CSVGLADNSPLHF.

Concerning this clone itself: This sample also contains other DNA sequences that code for the same CDR3. The CDR3 nucleotides are TGTGCCAGCAGGGCGGACAGCTATGGCTACACCTTC. Its protein is CASRADSYGYTF. The genes are TRBV2 and TRBJ1-2; a weak D match, TRBD1 (6 bases). This CDR3 is 12 amino acids long. Germline CDR1 SNHLY, CDR2 FYNNEI. V lost 6 bases, J lost 4 bases, and 9 bases lay in between.

CDR3 nucleotide sequence: TGCGCCAGCAGCCAAGATACCGGGACAGGGGGCTTGAAACTGTTTTTT. It yields the protein CASSQDTGTGGLKLFF. The rearrangement uses TRBV4-1 and TRBJ1-4, with 12 bases identical to TRBD1. This CDR3 comprises 16 residues. Germline V gene lookup returns CDR1 MGHRA and CDR2 YSYEKL. V gave up 0 bases and J gave up 11 bases; unmatched junction bases: 7.

CDR3 amino acids: CASSIFGTLTYEQYF. CDR3 sequence (DNA): TGTGCCAGCAGTATCTTCGGGACACTGACCTACGAGCAGTACTTC. The rearrangement links TRBV28 to TRBJ2-7, with TRBD1 as a possible D gene (6 bases). V lost 5 bases to trimming and J lost 2 bases, with 16 bases between them. Looked up from germline, CDR1 is MDHEN and CDR2 is SYDVKM. CDR3 length: 15 amino acids.

The chain combines TRBV2 with TRBJ1-5, with unresolved D. The V end was cut by 11 bases, the J end by 0 bases, with 11 bases between. Germline V lookup: CDR1 SNHLY, CDR2 FYNNEI. This CDR3 comprises 13 residues. The CDR3 loop is CAGRLDSNQPQHF. CDR3 DNA sequence: TGTGCCGGCCGCCTAGATAGCAATCAGCCCCAGCATTTT.

The chain employs TRBV2 and TRBJ1-1; D is perhaps TRBD1 (6 bases). The V gene lost 11 bases and the J gene lost 10 bases, with 23 bases spanning the gap. Germline V lookup: CDR1 SNHLY, CDR2 FYNNEI. This CDR3 has 13 amino acids. The CDR3 coding sequence is TGTGCCGGACAGCATCCATCGAAAGGACGAGCTTTCTTT. Protein: CAGQHPSKGRAFF.

The rearrangement uses TRBV28 and TRBJ2-5, with D possibly matching TRBD2 (7 bases). The CDR3 contains 16 residues. V gave up 5 bases and J gave up 5 bases, with 21 bases separating them. Germline CDR1 and CDR2: MDHEN and SYDVKM. CDR3 coding DNA: TGTGCCAGCAGTCCTATTACCGCGGGGGCGCGGGAGACCCAGTACTTC. This sequence encodes CASSPITAGARETQYF.

The genes are TRBV27 and TRBJ2-1; 11 bases match TRBD2. The CDR3 has 15 residues. Germline lookup yields CDR1 MNHEY and CDR2 SMNVEV (reference sequence). The ends lost 6 bases at V and 7 bases at J; junction bases unmatched: 8. This chain's CDR3 is CASSLLAGDRNEQFF. The CDR3 DNA sequence: TGTGCCAGCAGCCTACTAGCGGGAGATCGAAATGAGCAGTTCTTC.

The chain has TRBV18 and TRBJ1-2; TRBD1 matches at 10 bases. The V gene end was trimmed by 3 bases and the J gene end by 1 base; junction bases not matched to a gene: 8. Germline V lookup: CDR1 KGHSH, CDR2 LQKENI. The CDR3 runs to 17 residues. Here the CDR3 DNA reads TGTGCCAGCTCACCGGAGACAGGGGGCTACATTAACTATGGCTACACCTTC. Translated: CASSPETGGYINYGYTF.